One and the same sample provided the 15 T cell receptor beta chains below, sequenced in a study of CD8 T cells in Susac syndrome. Random-hexamer reverse transcription was applied to roughly 0.45 to 1 ug RNA. Each CDR3 protein gets one entry after TCRdb re-called the immunoSEQ multiplex PCR reads with MiXCR. The sample includes a few hundred thousand distinct CDR3 sequences, around 84% seen only once; the top ten take about 0.11%. Material for sequencing was CD8+ T cells from PBMCs. The receptors were sampled from a human donor with multiple sclerosis.

This clonotype appeared once. The V gene is TRBV10-3, the J gene TRBJ2-7; possibly TRBD1 for D (6 bases). CDR1 is ENHRY, CDR2 SYGVKD, per germline. CDR3 length: 15 amino acids. The ends were cut back, 8 bases at V and 6 bases at J, with 23 bases in the middle. The CDR3 region is CAISDRTTGWGEQYF. The CDR3 DNA reads as TGTGCCATCTCAGACCGCACTACAGGGTGGGGCGAGCAGTACTTC.

V gene TRBV4-1 combines with J gene TRBJ2-7; D is undetermined. Trimming took off 0 bases at V and 3 bases at J, with 9 bases between the two ends. The CDR3 has 14 residues. Germline V lookup: CDR1 MGHRA, CDR2 YSYEKL. Here the CDR3 reads CASSQEAPYYEQYF. CDR3 sequence (DNA): TGCGCCAGCAGCCAAGAAGCTCCGTACTACGAGCAGTACTTC.

The chain carries TRBV27 and TRBJ1-2; the D gene is possibly TRBD1 (6 bases). Germline values: CDR1 MNHEY, CDR2 SMNVEV (reference sequence). The CDR3 totals 14 residues. V lost 5 bases to trimming and J lost 6 bases, with 16 bases between them. The CDR3: CASSPIQGSHGYTF. In DNA, the CDR3 is TGTGCCAGCAGTCCAATTCAGGGGTCCCATGGCTACACCTTC.

The chain carries TRBV7-9 and TRBJ2-1; 13 positions agree with TRBD2. After removal of 8 bases from V and 8 bases from J, the junction contained 6 bases not matched to a gene. The CDR3 covers 14 residues. Germline CDR1 and CDR2: SEHNR and FQNEAQ (reference sequence). The CDR3 loop reads CASSRTSGRDEQFF. Here the CDR3 DNA reads TGTGCCAGCTCCCGGACTAGCGGGAGAGATGAGCAGTTCTTC. The variable domain in full, completed from reference TRBV7-9 and TRBJ2-1, reads DTGVSQNPRHKITKRGQNVTFRCDPISEHNRLYWYRQTLGQGPEFLTYFQNEAQLEKSRLLSDRFSAERPKGSFSTLEIQRTEQGDSAMYLCASSRTSGRDEQFFGPGTRLTVL.

This clonotype was picked up a small number of times. The chain links TRBV20-1 to TRBJ2-7; D call uncertain. V lost 0 bases to trimming and J lost 4 bases, with 4 bases between them. The germline V gene has CDR1 DFQATT and CDR2 SNEGSKA (reference sequence). This CDR3 has 11 residues. The DNA for the CDR3 is TGCAGTGCTAGAGATCTGTACGAGCAGTACTTC. Translated: CSARDLYEQYF.

This sequence joins TRBV7-8 and TRBJ1-5; D is possibly TRBD1 (5 bases). This CDR3 spans 14 amino acids. Trimming took off 5 bases at V and 1 base at J, with 9 bases between the two ends. CDR1 is SGHVS, CDR2 FQNEAQ, per germline. The CDR3 here is CASSPGDSNQPQHF. The DNA for the CDR3 is TGTGCCAGCAGCCCCGGGGACAGCAATCAGCCCCAGCATTTT.

The V call is TRBV29-1, the J call TRBJ1-1; D uncertain. V gave up 7 bases and J gave up 7 bases, with 10 bases separating them. This CDR3 is 10 amino acids long. The germline CDR1 and CDR2 sequences are SQVTM and ANQGSEA. The CDR3 loop is CSAIRNEAFF. The CDR3 DNA sequence: TGCAGCGCGATAAGGAATGAAGCTTTCTTT.

The gene calls are TRBV5-4 and TRBJ2-3; tentatively, D is TRBD2 (6 bases). V was trimmed by 0 bases and J by 2 bases, leaving 13 bases between them. The CDR3 is 16 residues long. From germline, CDR1 is SGHNT and CDR2 YYREEE (reference sequence). CDR3: CASSLVPGDPTDTQYF. CDR3 DNA sequence: TGTGCCAGCAGCTTGGTGCCGGGAGATCCCACAGATACGCAGTATTTT.

The V gene is TRBV19, the J gene TRBJ1-1; D call uncertain. Germline V gene sequence: CDR1 LNHDA, CDR2 SQIVND (reference sequence). With 7 bases removed from V and 0 bases from J, the gap between germline ends came to 9 bases. The CDR3 consists of 13 residues. The CDR3 DNA sequence: TGTGCCAGTATGGAGGATCTGAACACTGAAGCTTTCTTT. Protein product: CASMEDLNTEAFF. The complete variable domain, with remaining parts taken from reference TRBV19 and TRBJ1-1, reads DGGITQSPKYLFRKEGQNVTLSCEQNLNHDAMYWYRQDPGQGLRLIYYSQIVNDFQKGDIAEGYSVSREKKESFPLTVTSAQKNPTAFYLCASMEDLNTEAFFGQGTRLTVV.

This clonotype was observed a handful of times. CDR3 bases: TGTGCCAGTAGTATGGGAGGGGTCACTGAAGCTTTCTTT. This codes for CASSMGGVTEAFF. The rearrangement joins TRBV19 to TRBJ1-1; D might be TRBD1 (5 bases). The V end lost 3 bases, the J end lost 4 bases, and 9 bases lay between the germline ends. Germline V gene sequence: CDR1 LNHDA, CDR2 SQIVND (reference sequence). CDR3 length equals 13 residues.

The chain is built from TRBV6-6 and TRBJ2-5; a possible D gene is TRBD2 (5 bases). In germline, CDR1 is MNHNY, CDR2 SVGAGI (reference sequence). V was pared by 2 bases and J by 5 bases, with 9 bases between. This CDR3 region has 13 residues. CDR3 sequence (DNA): TGTGCCAGCAGTTACCGGGGTAGGGAGACCCAGTACTTC. Translating gives CASSYRGRETQYF.

This sequence joins TRBV27 and TRBJ1-2, with D maybe TRBD1 (6 bases). Germline V gene lookup returns CDR1 MNHEY and CDR2 SMNVEV (reference sequence). The V gene lost 0 bases and the J gene lost 2 bases, with 19 bases spanning the gap. The CDR3 covers 18 residues. The CDR3 region has the DNA TGTGCCAGCAGTTTATCGCGGGGGGCGCGACTATCCAACTATGGCTACACCTTC. The encoded protein is CASSLSRGARLSNYGYTF.

The chain combines TRBV4-1 with TRBJ2-3, with D unclear. Trimming took off 0 bases at V and 2 bases at J, with 21 bases between the two ends. Germline CDR1 is MGHRA and CDR2 is YSYEKL. This CDR3 contains 19 residues. CDR3 in amino acids: CASSQDSRAVPRDTDTQYF. Written as DNA, the CDR3 is TGCGCCAGCAGCCAAGACTCAAGAGCTGTCCCTCGTGACACAGATACGCAGTATTTT.

The J gene is TRBJ2-1, the V gene TRBV2; 14 nucleotides align to TRBD2. Looked up from germline, CDR1 is SNHLY and CDR2 is FYNNEI. V lost 6 bases, J lost 8 bases, and 6 bases stayed unmatched. The CDR3 is 15 amino acids. The CDR3: CASRTSGRAGDEQFF. The CDR3 DNA reads TGTGCCAGCAGGACTAGCGGGAGGGCCGGGGATGAGCAGTTCTTC.

This chain links TRBV7-9 with TRBJ2-1, with D hard to call. The germline V gene encodes CDR1 SEHNR and CDR2 FQNEAQ (reference sequence). The CDR3 contains 12 residues. Trimming shortened V by 0 bases and J by 8 bases, and 5 bases separated the two germline ends. The CDR3: CASSLAMYEQFF. In DNA, the CDR3 is TGTGCCAGCAGCTTAGCTATGTATGAGCAGTTCTTC. Full variable domain (missing parts from reference TRBV7-9 and TRBJ2-1): DTGVSQNPRHKITKRGQNVTFRCDPISEHNRLYWYRQTLGQGPEFLTYFQNEAQLEKSRLLSDRFSAERPKGSFSTLEIQRTEQGDSAMYLCASSLAMYEQFFGPGTRLTVL.